The clone carrying this T cell receptor (beta chain) has a count of ten or more. Time point described: sample taken at primary tumor resection. Unsorted whole RNA samples from tumor, nontumor lung or frozen PBMC were sequenced. The donor population consisted of some 67 patients with untreated, early-stage non-small cell lung cancer. Germline V gene data show CDR1 as SGHTA and CDR2 as FQGNSA. The V end was cut by 5 bases, the J end by 4 bases, with 17 bases between. The CDR3 runs 15 residues. This specimen belongs to a study of spatial heterogeneity in lung cancer. TCRdb re-called the 5' RACE reads through MiXCR, storing one row per CDR3 protein. Counted here are about 23,000 distinct CDR3 sequences, 4% to 5% occurring once; the ten biggest clones make up around 5.5%.

This chain connects TRBV7-2 to TRBJ1-2, with D possibly TRBD1 on 5 matching bases. The sequence came from a male donor with early-stage non-small cell lung cancer. The sample consisted of PBMCs, taken at surgery. The CDR3 is CASSPPGDRIYGYTF. DNA for the CDR3: TGTGCCAGCAGCCCACCCGGGGACCGGATCTATGGCTACACCTTC.